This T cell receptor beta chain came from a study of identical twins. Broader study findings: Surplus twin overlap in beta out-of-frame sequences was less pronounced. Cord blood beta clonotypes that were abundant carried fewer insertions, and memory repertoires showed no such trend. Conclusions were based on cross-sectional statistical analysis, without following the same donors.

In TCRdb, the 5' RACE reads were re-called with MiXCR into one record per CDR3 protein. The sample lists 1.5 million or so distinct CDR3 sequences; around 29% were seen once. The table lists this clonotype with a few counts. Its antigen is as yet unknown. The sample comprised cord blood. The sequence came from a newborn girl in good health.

The CDR3 DNA is TGCAGCGTTGATGGCTGGGTGTCCTACAATGAGCAGTTCTTC. Its translation: CSVDGWVSYNEQFF. V is TRBV29-1 and J is TRBJ2-1; D gene ambiguous. Germline CDR1 SQVTM, CDR2 ANQGSEA. This CDR3 has 14 residues. Trimming left V 3 bases short and J 1 base short, with 10 bases between.